The 2 T cell receptor beta chains below all came from one sample that was sequenced in a study of OX40 agonist ivuxolimab in advanced cancers. Clones were sequenced by immunoSEQ multiplex PCR, and TCRdb holds only the in-frame ones, with some missing. The sample yields some 64,000 clones, about 90% seen once. The source was CD4+ or CD8+ T cells sorted from blood, collected in a trial of the OX40 agonist ivuxolimab. Receptor source: an adult with an advanced solid tumor such as melanoma, head and neck, liver or kidney cancer.

The J gene is TRBJ2-7, the V gene TRBV10-1; the match to TRBD2 covers 9 bases. This CDR3 contains 16 residues. Trimming cost V 1 base and J 0 bases; bases outside gene matches: 4. CDR1 is WNHNN and CDR2 is SYGVQD in the germline V gene (reference sequence). The CDR3 protein is CASSEFASGASYEQYF. CDR3 in DNA: TGCGCCAGCAGTGAGTTTGCTAGCGGGGCCTCCTACGAGCAGTACTTC.

This CDR3 reads CASSPAAGGRAPGELFF. CDR3 in DNA: TGTGCCAGCAGCCCGGCGGCCGGCGGGAGGGCCCCCGGGGAGCTGTTTTTT. The chain uses TRBV5-4 and TRBJ2-2; 9 bases agree with TRBD2. This CDR3 contains 17 residues. Unmatched junction bases numbered 13, after V lost 4 bases and J lost 6 bases. Germline V gives CDR1 SGHNT, CDR2 YYREEE (reference sequence).